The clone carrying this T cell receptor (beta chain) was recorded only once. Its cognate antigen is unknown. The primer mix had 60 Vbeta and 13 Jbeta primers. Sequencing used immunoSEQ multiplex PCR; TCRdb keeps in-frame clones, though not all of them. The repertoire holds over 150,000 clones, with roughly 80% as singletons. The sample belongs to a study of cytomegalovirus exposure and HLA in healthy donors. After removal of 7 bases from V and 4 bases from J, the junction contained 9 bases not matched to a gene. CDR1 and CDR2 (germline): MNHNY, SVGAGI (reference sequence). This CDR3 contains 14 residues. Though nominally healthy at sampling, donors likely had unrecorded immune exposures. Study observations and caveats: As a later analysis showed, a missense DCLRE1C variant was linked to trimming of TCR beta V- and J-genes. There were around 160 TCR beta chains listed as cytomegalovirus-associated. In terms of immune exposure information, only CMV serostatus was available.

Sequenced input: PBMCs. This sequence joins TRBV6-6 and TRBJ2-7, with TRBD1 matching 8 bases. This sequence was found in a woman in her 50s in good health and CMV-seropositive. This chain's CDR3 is CASTTGGKWYEQYF. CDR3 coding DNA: TGTGCCAGCACCACAGGGGGGAAGTGGTACGAGCAGTACTTC.